Following are 30 T cell receptor beta chains from one sample sequenced in a study of T cells expressing NK-cell markers. With the 5' RACE reads reprocessed, TCRdb shows one record per CDR3 protein and no DNA. The table counts roughly 450,000 distinct CDR3 sequences; 1.4% lies in the top ten. Sequenced material: blood T cells: a sorted CD56 or NKG2C T cell subset, CD4+ or CD8+ T cells, or bulk PBMC T cells (not recorded which). The receptors were gathered from a woman between 50 and 59 years old in good health.

The chain joins TRBV12-3 or TRBV12-4 to TRBJ1-1; TCRdb's D call, TRBD1, is unchecked because there is no DNA. The CDR3 has 14 amino acids. This chain's CDR3 is CASSGTPMNTEAFF.

This rearrangement joins TRBV11-2 to TRBJ2-1; TCRdb's D gene call, TRBD2, goes unchecked for lack of DNA. The CDR3 sequence is 16 residues long. Germline values: CDR1 SGHAT, CDR2 FQNNGV. The CDR3 spells CASSPQASGAYNEQFF.

V is TRBV3-1 and J is TRBJ2-7. This CDR3 contains 13 residues. In germline, CDR1 is LGHDT, CDR2 YNNKEL (reference sequence). The CDR3 is CASSQGRPTRQYF.

The V gene is TRBV2, the J gene TRBJ2-5; TCRdb designates TRBD2, a call that cannot be tested without DNA. This CDR3 spans 17 amino acids. Germline-derived CDR1 and CDR2 are SNHLY and FYNNEI. The CDR3 loop reads CASNPSGRAGGRETQYF.

The chain carries TRBV9 and TRBJ1-1; checking the TCRdb D call of TRBD1 is not possible without DNA. CDR3 length equals 14 residues. The germline V gene encodes CDR1 SGDLS and CDR2 YYNGEE. The CDR3 spells CASSARQGWAEAFF. The variable domain in full, completed from reference TRBV9 and TRBJ1-1, reads DSGVTQTPKHLITATGQRVTLRCSPRSGDLSVYWYQQSLDQGLQFLIQYYNGEERAKGNILERFSAQQFPDLHSELNLSSLELGDSALYFCASSARQGWAEAFFGQGTRLTVV.

CDR3 in amino acids: CASLLTSGAGEQYF. The gene calls are TRBV6-6 and TRBJ2-7; TCRdb proposes TRBD2, but this gene call is untestable without DNA. This CDR3 has 14 residues. Germline V gene lookup returns CDR1 MNHNY and CDR2 SVGAGI (reference sequence).

The chain has TRBV7-3 and TRBJ2-6; checking the TCRdb D call of TRBD1 is not possible without DNA. Germline V lookup: CDR1 SGHTA, CDR2 FQGTGA. The CDR3 is 17 residues long. The CDR3 is CASSAPTGTSGANVLTF. The full variable domain, with the rest looked up from reference TRBV7-3 and TRBJ2-6, is GAGVSQTPSNKVTEKGKYVELRCDPISGHTALYWYRQSLGQGPEFLIYFQGTGAADDSGLPNDRFFAVRPEGSVSTLKIQRTERGDSAVYLCASSAPTGTSGANVLTFGAGSRLTVL.

The chain couples TRBV5-1 to TRBJ2-5; TCRdb's assignment of TRBD1 cannot be checked, as there is no DNA. The germline CDR1 and CDR2 sequences are SGHRS and YFSETQ. The CDR3 is 14 residues long. The CDR3 region is CASSFRQSLETQYF.

The chain carries TRBV10-1 and TRBJ2-2. The CDR3 runs 13 residues. CDR1 and CDR2 (germline): WNHNN, SYGVQD (reference sequence). CDR3 in amino acids: CASSAGGTGELFF.

The CDR3 is CSVGWLAGDEQFF. The rearrangement uses TRBV29-1 and TRBJ2-1; TCRdb indicates TRBD2, and absent DNA this call remains unverified. The CDR3 is made up of 13 amino acids. The germline gives CDR1 SQVTM, CDR2 ANQGSEA.

CDR3 sequence reads: CASSTKVYNSPLHF. This chain links TRBV6-5 with TRBJ1-6. The CDR3 covers 14 residues. Germline-derived CDR1 and CDR2 are MNHEY and SVGAGI.

V and J are TRBV5-8 and TRBJ2-1; lacking DNA, the TRBD2 call made by TCRdb goes unchecked. The CDR3 is 14 amino acids. Germline CDR1 SGHTS, CDR2 YDEGEE. The CDR3 protein is CASSLETSWNEQFF.

CDR3 residues: CSATRLAGGINEQYF. The chain joins TRBV20-1 to TRBJ2-7; TCRdb returns TRBD2, unconfirmable since there is no DNA. Germline CDR1 and CDR2: DFQATT and SNEGSKA (reference sequence). The CDR3 spans 15 residues.

This rearrangement joins TRBV7-9 to TRBJ2-1; TCRdb selects TRBD1, and the lack of DNA leaves this call unchecked. Germline V lookup: CDR1 SEHNR, CDR2 FQNEAQ (reference sequence). The CDR3 has 16 amino acids. CDR3 loop: CASSRVRGASYNEQFF.

V usage is TRBV6-5 and J usage is TRBJ1-5; lacking DNA, the TRBD1 call made by TCRdb goes unchecked. There are 14 residues in the CDR3. CDR1 and CDR2 from the germline V gene are MNHEY and SVGAGI. The CDR3 sequence: CASRPRGRIQPQHF.

The V and J genes are TRBV12-3 or TRBV12-4 and TRBJ1-6. The CDR3 is made up of 14 amino acids. This chain's CDR3 is CASSLQIYNSPLHF.

The gene calls are TRBV12-3 or TRBV12-4 and TRBJ2-1; TCRdb reports TRBD1, a call that lacks DNA to check it against. This CDR3 is built from 15 residues. CDR3 residues: CASSLGGGEKIEQFF.

This chain uses TRBV27 with TRBJ2-2; TCRdb calls TRBD2, which cannot be checked without DNA. Germline V CDR1 and CDR2: MNHEY, SMNVEV (reference sequence). The CDR3 extends over 14 amino acids. CDR3 sequence reads: CASRRLAQTGELFF.

The chain recombines TRBV5-1 with TRBJ1-1. Germline values: CDR1 SGHRS, CDR2 YFSETQ. This CDR3 is built from 15 residues. CDR3 protein: CASSLEGGRNTEAFF.

The chain employs TRBV5-1 and TRBJ1-1. The CDR3 covers 11 residues. CDR1 is SGHRS and CDR2 is YFSETQ in the germline V gene. CDR3 protein: CASGSEREAFF. The full variable domain, its missing parts supplied by reference TRBV5-1 and TRBJ1-1, is KAGVTQTPRYLIKTRGQQVTLSCSPISGHRSVSWYQQTPGQGLQFLFEYFSETQRNKGNFPGRFSGRQFSNSRSEMNVSTLELGDSALYLCASGSEREAFFGQGTRLTVV.

The chain carries TRBV27 and TRBJ2-7. Per germline, CDR1 MNHEY and CDR2 SMNVEV (reference sequence). The CDR3 length is 14 residues. CDR3 loop: CASSRQDSSYEQYF.

The rearrangement links TRBV7-9 to TRBJ2-2; without DNA, the TCRdb call of TRBD1 cannot be checked. The CDR3 has 17 amino acids. Germline V gene lookup returns CDR1 SEHNR and CDR2 FQNEAQ (reference sequence). The chain's CDR3 is CASSFIDGGPNTGELFF.

The V gene is TRBV5-1, the J gene TRBJ2-1; the TCRdb call, TRBD2, lacks DNA for checking. Germline CDR1 reads SGHRS; CDR2 reads YFSETQ. The CDR3 spans 15 residues. This CDR3 is CASSLQVGTYNEQFF.

The chain couples TRBV6-5 to TRBJ2-2; the D call of TRBD1 rests on TCRdb alone, since no DNA is present to check it. The length of the CDR3 is 16 residues. CDR1 is MNHEY, CDR2 SVGAGI, per germline. CDR3 sequence reads: CASSYPGGVGTGELFF.

The CDR3 loop is CASSEERGPETQYF. The chain is built from TRBV6-1 and TRBJ2-5. This CDR3 contains 14 residues. CDR1 is MNHNS, CDR2 SASEGT, per germline.

The chain has TRBV4-1 and TRBJ1-2; TCRdb picks TRBD1, but there is no DNA to check that call. The CDR3 is 15 residues long. Germline CDR1 is MGHRA and CDR2 is YSYEKL. CDR3 loop: CASSQTGKTNYGYTF.

This chain connects TRBV3-1 to TRBJ1-4; with no DNA, the TCRdb D assignment of TRBD1 cannot be verified. This CDR3 is built from 15 residues. Germline lookup yields CDR1 LGHDT and CDR2 YNNKEL (reference sequence). This chain's CDR3 is CASSQVSGYNEKLFF.

The chain has TRBV29-1 and TRBJ1-1; the TCRdb D gene call, TRBD1, has no DNA to confirm it. The CDR3 has 14 residues. Germline assignment: CDR1 SQVTM and CDR2 ANQGSEA. CDR3 sequence reads: CSVVRQGVNTEAFF.

The chain is built from TRBV20-1 and TRBJ1-6; the D call from TCRdb, TRBD1, cannot be confirmed without DNA. CDR3 size: 17 residues. Germline V gene sequence: CDR1 DFQATT, CDR2 SNEGSKA (reference sequence). CDR3 sequence: CSARRFGDRGMNSPLHF.

The rearrangement uses TRBV7-9 and TRBJ2-5; TCRdb's D call of TRBD2 is untestable without DNA. CDR3 length equals 16 residues. Germline assignment: CDR1 SEHNR and CDR2 FQNEAQ (reference sequence). This chain's CDR3 is CASSPKGGRAGETQYF. The full variable domain, completed using reference TRBV7-9 and TRBJ2-5, is DTGVSQNPRHKITKRGQNVTFRCDPISEHNRLYWYRQTLGQGPEFLTYFQNEAQLEKSRLLSDRFSAERPKGSFSTLEIQRTEQGDSAMYLCASSPKGGRAGETQYFGPGTRLLVL.